Below are 20 T cell receptor beta chains sequenced from a single sample in a study of blood T cells in healthy people across ages. The second PCR ran about 6 to 12 cycles with a sample-barcoded 5' primer and J-beta primers. TCRdb redid the calling of the 5' RACE reads with MiXCR, one entry per CDR3 protein. The table has around 870,000 distinct CDR3 sequences, 29% seen once. The source material was blood. These receptors were obtained from a woman of 80 years or more in good health.

In this sample, this clonotype turned up many times. The chain joins TRBV7-2 to TRBJ1-5; no firm D call. Germline V gene lookup returns CDR1 SGHTA and CDR2 FQGNSA. The ends were cut back, 2 bases at V and 4 bases at J, with 6 bases in the middle. This CDR3 is 13 amino acids long. In nucleotides, the CDR3 is TGTGCCAGCAGCTTACAGAGAAATCAGCCCCAGCATTTT. Amino acid sequence: CASSLQRNQPQHF.

This clonotype was counted many times. This chain uses TRBV20-1 with TRBJ1-6; possibly TRBD1 for D (5 bases). The CDR3 covers 15 residues. V was clipped by 2 bases and J by 8 bases, with 16 bases between them. Germline-derived CDR1 and CDR2 are DFQATT and SNEGSKA (reference sequence). CDR3 loop: CSARPGTSRDSPLHF. The DNA for the CDR3 is TGCAGTGCTAGACCAGGGACCTCCCGGGATTCACCCCTCCACTTT.

In its sample, this clonotype was seen a few times. The rearrangement uses TRBV3-1 and TRBJ2-2; D not resolved. The V gene lost 1 base and the J gene lost 6 bases, with 15 bases spanning the gap. Germline loops: CDR1 LGHDT, CDR2 YNNKEL (reference sequence). The CDR3 has 16 residues. As DNA, the CDR3 is TGTGCCAGCAGCCAAGTCAGCAGGAGTCAGGCCGGGGAGCTGTTTTTT. Protein sequence: CASSQVSRSQAGELFF.

This clonotype was counted only a few times. Since a much larger clone is just one base distant, this may be a read error. This chain links TRBV7-2 with TRBJ2-3, with D possibly called TRBD1 or TRBD2 (5 bases each). Trimming removed 4 bases from V and 2 bases from J, with 7 bases in between. Germline loops: CDR1 SGHTA, CDR2 FQGNSA. The CDR3 spans 13 residues. The CDR3: CASSWDATDTQYF. CDR3 nucleotide sequence: TGTGCCAGCAGCTGGGACGCCACAGATACGCAGTATTTT.

This clonotype was seen only a few times. Possible read error: a much larger clone is one base away. J is TRBJ2-5 and V is TRBV7-9; D is perhaps TRBD1 (5 bases). CDR3 size: 13 residues. The V gene's germline CDR1 is SEHNR and CDR2 FQNEAQ (reference sequence). The CDR3 sequence: CASSPGHIEAQYF. CDR3 sequence (DNA): TGTGCCAGCAGCCCCGGACACATAGAGGCCCAGTACTTC.

This clonotype was counted at least ten times. V gene TRBV20-1 combines with J gene TRBJ2-1, with 10 bases fitting TRBD1. Trimming removed 6 bases from V and 1 base from J; junction bases left unmatched: 3. Per germline, CDR1 DFQATT and CDR2 SNEGSKA (reference sequence). This CDR3 has 14 residues. DNA for the CDR3: TGCAGTGCACCGGACAGGGGGTCCTACAATGAGCAGTTCTTC. This codes for CSAPDRGSYNEQFF.

The sample holds many counts of this clonotype. The chain joins TRBV7-7 to TRBJ2-3; tentative D call: TRBD1 (5 bases). Trimming left V 5 bases short and J 6 bases short, with 15 bases between. The CDR3 length is 14 residues. Germline V gene data show CDR1 as SSHAT and CDR2 as FNYEAQ (reference sequence). CDR3 bases: TGTGCCAGCAGCAAAGGACATTCATCCGATACGCAGTATTTT. This codes for CASSKGHSSDTQYF.

This clonotype was observed a single time. A much larger clone is a single base away; this may be a read error. The J gene is TRBJ2-7, the V gene TRBV7-2, with D possibly called TRBD1 or TRBD2 (5 bases each). The J call may be in error: the DNA end matches TRBJ2-5 better. Germline V lookup: CDR1 SGHTA, CDR2 FQGNSA. This CDR3 has 13 residues. The CDR3 sequence: CATRGPGRETQYF. The CDR3 DNA sequence: TGTGCCACCCGGGGCCCAGGCCGAGAGACCCAGTACTTC.

This clonotype came up a few times. Since a much larger clone is just one base distant, this may be a read error. The V call is TRBV10-3, the J call TRBJ2-5; D unclear. CDR1 ENHRY and CDR2 SYGVKD come from the germline V gene. CDR3 size: 13 residues. V was clipped by 1 base and J by 5 bases, with 8 bases between them. The CDR3 DNA reads as TGTGCCATCAGTGAGTGGGATCGGGAGACCCAGTACTTC. This translates into CAISEWDRETQYF.

The chain has TRBV12-3 or TRBV12-4 and TRBJ2-2; tentatively, D is TRBD1 or TRBD2 (6 bases each). Trimming shortened V by 7 bases and J by 1 base, and 16 bases separated the two germline ends. This CDR3 comprises 16 residues. The CDR3 protein is CASTPPGGLNTGELFF. The CDR3 DNA follows: TGTGCCAGCACGCCTCCCGGGGGCTTGAACACCGGGGAGCTGTTTTTT.

On this clonotype itself: Being one base from a much bigger clone, this may be a read error. Because the CDR3's place on the DNA is in doubt, the DNA is left out and the CDR3 is given as listed by TCRdb. The chain has TRBV12-3 or TRBV12-4 and TRBJ1-5. The CDR3 has 14 amino acids, counting both end residues. CDR3 sequence reads: CAGSSSGSNQPQHF.

This rearrangement joins TRBV7-9 to TRBJ2-7; TRBD1 or TRBD2 may be the D gene (5 bases each). The CDR3 contains 15 residues. The V end was cut by 6 bases, the J end by 2 bases, with 17 bases between. The germline CDR1 and CDR2 sequences are SEHNR and FQNEAQ (reference sequence). CDR3 in amino acids: CASSSEGTAPYEQYF. The DNA for the CDR3 is TGTGCCAGCAGTTCCGAAGGGACGGCCCCCTACGAGCAGTACTTC.

The sample holds many counts of this clonotype. The rearrangement joins TRBV29-1 to TRBJ2-1; the D gene is possibly TRBD1 (7 bases). The CDR3 has 13 residues. V lost 4 bases and J lost 6, with 13 bases in between. The germline CDR1 and CDR2 sequences are SQVTM and ANQGSEA. CDR3 in DNA: TGCAGCGTTGGTGCAGGGGGGACCAATGAGCAGTTCTTC. This gives the protein CSVGAGGTNEQFF.

Points on this clonotype: Possible read error: a much larger clone is one base away. V usage is TRBV6-5 and J usage is TRBJ2-5; TRBD2 matches at 9 bases. With 5 bases clipped from V and 5 bases from J, the junction kept 12 bases outside the gene matches. CDR1 MNHEY and CDR2 SVGAGI come from the germline V gene. The CDR3 is 16 residues long. The CDR3 coding sequence is TGTGCCAGCAGTCCTAATAGCGGGGGCTCGAGGGAGACCCAGTACTTC. Amino acids: CASSPNSGGSRETQYF.

The chain links TRBV7-6 to TRBJ2-1, with D uncertain. V gave up 4 bases and J gave up 14 bases, with 21 bases separating them. Germline V gene lookup returns CDR1 SGHVS and CDR2 FNYEAQ. CDR3 length: 14 residues. CDR3 in DNA: TGTGCCAGCAGCTCTCCCACAGCCGCGTCTCCCAAGTTCTTC. Its translation is CASSSPTAASPKFF. Based on the CDR3 plus reference TRBV7-6 and TRBJ2-1, the full variable domain is GAGVSQSPRYKVTKRGQDVALRCDPISGHVSLYWYRQALGQGPEFLTYFNYEAQQDKSGLPNDRFSAERPEGSISTLTIQRTEQRDSAMYRCASSSPTAASPKFFGPGTRLTVL.

This clonotype was observed many times. V usage is TRBV7-2 and J usage is TRBJ2-5; D may be TRBD1 or TRBD2 (5 bases each). This CDR3 is 14 amino acids long. The germline CDR1 and CDR2 sequences are SGHTA and FQGNSA. V lost 2 bases and J 4 bases, leaving 11 bases between the germline ends. In nucleotides, the CDR3 is TGTGCCAGCAGCTTATCGGGACCTGGAGAGACCCAGTACTTC. It codes for CASSLSGPGETQYF.

This clonotype was seen more than once but under ten times. The V gene is TRBV11-3, the J gene TRBJ1-2, with D possibly matching TRBD1 (6 bases). Germline loops: CDR1 SGHNT, CDR2 YENEEA. This CDR3 has 15 residues. Trimming cost V 5 bases and J 4 bases, with 17 bases left between them. CDR3 bases: TGTGCCAGCAGCCCCCCCGACAGGCGCCTCTATGGCTACACCTTC. It is translated as CASSPPDRRLYGYTF.

This clonotype was detected many times. The chain links TRBV14 to TRBJ2-1, with 9 bases fitting TRBD2. Per the germline V gene, CDR1 is SGHDN and CDR2 is FVKESK. This CDR3 is 16 amino acids long. J gave up 8 bases and V 3 bases, and 11 bases lay outside the gene matches. The CDR3 DNA sequence: TGTGCCAGCAGCCACCCCCTCAGCGGGGGGCGTCATGAGCAGTTCTTC. Translation gives CASSHPLSGGRHEQFF.

This clonotype was detected many times. The CDR3 spells CSPRSGQGRQETQYF. DNA of the CDR3: TGCAGTCCCAGATCGGGACAGGGAAGGCAAGAGACCCAGTACTTC. This chain connects TRBV20-1 to TRBJ2-5, with 9 positions matching TRBD1. Looked up from germline, CDR1 is DFQATT and CDR2 is SNEGSKA (reference sequence). The ends lost 8 bases at V and 2 bases at J; junction bases unmatched: 12. This CDR3 spans 15 amino acids.

This clonotype has at least ten counts. The CDR3 loop reads CASSQEGVRKETQYF. CDR3 coding DNA: TGCGCCAGCAGCCAAGAAGGCGTTCGTAAGGAGACCCAGTACTTC. The chain has TRBV4-1 and TRBJ2-5; D gene ambiguous. The CDR3 extends over 15 amino acids. The V end lost 0 bases, the J end lost 5 bases, and 13 bases lay between the germline ends. CDR1 and CDR2 (germline): MGHRA, YSYEKL.